A selection of T cell receptor beta chains follows, all from one sample in a study of T-cell reconstitution after alpha-beta-depleted transplantation in children. TCRdb independently ran MiXCR on the PCR reads; one entry per CDR3 protein. The sample carries about 610,000 distinct CDR3 sequences, about 10% recorded once. The sample was PBMCs from the stem cell graft donor, taken from the stem cell graft. The receptor set was obtained from a human donor who donated a stem cell graft to a child with acute myeloid leukemia. CDR3s include the opening cysteine and the closing phenylalanine or tryptophan. A D gene is named only where the DNA matches it firmly. The size entry is marked missing in some rows and otherwise reads once, few, many or a size class.

>TRBD2|TRBJ2-5|many|TRBV7-2
TGTGCCAGCAGCACAGCGGGAGTGAGTAGTGCAGAGACCCAGTACTTC
CASSTAGVSSAETQYF
>.|TRBJ1-2|few|TRBV6-2/TRBV6-3
TGTGCCAGCAGACCCGACAGCAGCTATGGCTACACCTTC
CASRPDSSYGYTF
>.|TRBJ2-5|few|TRBV20-1
TGCAGTGCTCGTGCCGGGACACGAGAGACCCAGTACTTC
CSARAGTRETQYF
>TRBD1|TRBJ1-3|.|TRBV4-1
TGCGCCAGCAGCCAGGACCGGACAGGGGGCGCCGGGAACACCATATATTTT
CASSQDRTGGAGNTIYF
>.|TRBJ2-2|many|TRBV12-3/TRBV12-4
TGTGCCAGCAAGGTCCGGCCCTATCAGGAGCTGTTTTTT
CASKVRPYQELFF
>TRBD2|TRBJ2-2|few|TRBV12-3/TRBV12-4
TGTGCCAGCAGACCCAAACGGGGGGGTAACACCGGGGAGCTGTTTTTT
CASRPKRGGNTGELFF
>.|TRBJ2-7|few|TRBV20-1
TGCAGTGCTTCGGACCCTCCTAAGGTAGACGAGCAGTACTTC
CSASDPPKVDEQYF
>.|TRBJ2-3|.|TRBV10-3
TGTGCCATCACATCCGGGCCTAGCACAGATACGCAGTATTTT
CAITSGPSTDTQYF
>.|TRBJ1-1|few|TRBV6-5
TGTGCCAGCAGTTACCGAGAGGGGGAAACTGAAGCTTTCTTT
CASSYREGETEAFF
>.|TRBJ1-1|many|TRBV29-1
TGCAGCGTTGAAGGGCTGCAAGAGAACACTGAAGCTTTCTTT
CSVEGLQENTEAFF
>.|TRBJ2-5|few|TRBV4-3
TGCGCCAGCAGCCAAGCGGGGACCCCCGGGTACCAAGAGACCCAGTACTTC
CASSQAGTPGYQETQYF
>.|TRBJ2-2|few|TRBV24-1
TGTGCCACCAGTGATTTCACCGGGGAGCTGTTTTTT
CATSDFTGELFF
>.|TRBJ1-4|few|TRBV3-1
TGTGCCAGCAGCCTCAAGGGGAGCGGGGCTAATGAAAAACTGTTTTTT
CASSLKGSGANEKLFF
>TRBD1|TRBJ2-5|.|TRBV7-9
TGTGCCAGCAGCTTAGAGGCCAGGGGGCGAGAGACCCAGTACTTC
CASSLEARGRETQYF
>.|TRBJ2-2|.|TRBV5-1
TGCGCCAGCAGCTTGGCCCCAACAGTTGGCACCGGGGAGCTGTTTTTT
CASSLAPTVGTGELFF
>.|TRBJ1-1|few|TRBV4-3
TGCGCCAGCAGCCAAGATCGGGGGCCATTCGGGACTGAAGCTTTCTTT
CASSQDRGPFGTEAFF
>TRBD2|TRBJ2-1|.|TRBV30
TGTGCCTGGAGAGGACTAGCGGTAGGGGCTGAGCAGTTCTTC
CAWRGLAVGAEQFF
>.|TRBJ2-1|many|TRBV7-3
TGTGCCAGCAGCTTAAGACACAAGGGACTTACTAAATACAATGAGCAGTTCTTC
CASSLRHKGLTKYNEQFF
>TRBD2|TRBJ2-5|few|TRBV6-1
TGTGCCAGCCAACTAGGACTAGCGGAAGAGACCCAGTACTTC
CASQLGLAEETQYF
>.|TRBJ2-1|many|TRBV20-1
TGCAGTGCTAGACGGAGCTCCTACAATGAGCAGTTCTTC
CSARRSSYNEQFF
>.|TRBJ1-4|.|TRBV12-3/TRBV12-4
TGTGCCAGCAGTTTCTGGGGCGGGGGAGAAAAACTGTTTTTT
CASSFWGGGEKLFF
>.|TRBJ1-1|.|TRBV20-1
TGCAGTGCTAGAGATTTGACTGGGGCTTTCTTT
CSARDLTGAFF
>.|TRBJ1-2|many|TRBV30
TGTGCCTACCTCAGCGAACCCAACTATGGCTACACCTTC
CAYLSEPNYGYTF
>TRBD2|TRBJ2-7|few|TRBV27
TGTGCCAGCAGTCCGGGACTAGCGGGAGCTGGCGGCGAGCAGTACTTC
CASSPGLAGAGGEQYF
>.|TRBJ2-7|few|TRBV29-1
TGCAGCGTTAAAGGGGTGAGACAGCTCGCCTACGAGCAGTACTTC
CSVKGVRQLAYEQYF
>.|TRBJ2-2|.|TRBV28
TGTGCCAGCACAGGCGGTAGAGGCGGGGAGCTGTTTTTT
CASTGGRGGELFF
>.|TRBJ2-7|many|TRBV7-9
TGTGCCAGCAGCCGAGTGGGGAATTCCTACGAGCAGTACTTC
CASSRVGNSYEQYF
>TRBD2|TRBJ2-3|few|TRBV20-1
TGCAGTGCTCCGGGACTAGCGGGAGGGCCCTCTGATACGCAGTATTTT
CSAPGLAGGPSDTQYF
>TRBD2|TRBJ2-1|.|TRBV19
TGTGCCAGTAGCCGACTAGCGGGAGGACTCGAGCAGTTCTTC
CASSRLAGGLEQFF
>.|TRBJ2-7|.|TRBV3-1
TGTGCCAGTAAGCAAGGGGGGAGCTCCTACGAGCAGTACTTC
CASKQGGSSYEQYF
>TRBD1|TRBJ2-3|many|TRBV20-1
TGCAGTGCTAGACATCTAGGGGGCTCAGATACGCAGTATTTT
CSARHLGGSDTQYF
>.|TRBJ1-1|.|TRBV25-1
TGTGCCAGCAGTGGCAGGGGCAGTTCGATGAACACTGAAGCTTTCTTT
CASSGRGSSMNTEAFF
>TRBD1|TRBJ1-5|few|TRBV7-2
TGTGCCAGCAGCCCGGGACAGGGGCTCGGCAATCAGCCCCAGCATTTT
CASSPGQGLGNQPQHF
>.|TRBJ2-1|few|TRBV6-2/TRBV6-3
TGTGCCAGCGCAGGAGTAGCGCCGACTAATGAGCAGTTCTTC
CASAGVAPTNEQFF
>.|TRBJ2-7|.|TRBV7-3
TGTGCCAGCAGCCCCGACAGTCTCTCCTACGAGCAGTACTTC
CASSPDSLSYEQYF
>.|TRBJ2-1|few|TRBV4-2
TGTGCCAGCAGCCAAGATAACAGCGGAGGGGGCAATGAGCAGTTCTTC
CASSQDNSGGGNEQFF
>.|TRBJ2-5|few|TRBV2
TGTGCCGTATCCCCACGGGGGGAGACCCAGTACTTC
CAVSPRGETQYF
>.|TRBJ2-1|many|TRBV6-2/TRBV6-3
TGTGCCAGCAGTTATGATGGTGGCGAGCAGTTCTTC
CASSYDGGEQFF
>TRBD2|TRBJ2-7|.|TRBV5-1
TGCGCCAGCAGCCTAGCGGGGATGAGTCTCTACGAGCAGTACTTC
CASSLAGMSLYEQYF
>TRBD1|TRBJ2-2|.|TRBV6-5
TGTGCCAGCAGTTCTGGGACAGGGACCACCGGGGAGCTGTTTTTT
CASSSGTGTTGELFF